This entry lists 27 T cell receptor beta chains sequenced from one sample in a study of T cell responses to AZD1222 COVID-19 vaccine. TCRdb's copy holds only in-frame clones and misses some; the assay was immunoSEQ multiplex PCR. Among tens of thousands of clones listed, 70% to 90% were seen once. The material sequenced was peripheral blood, taken on day 0 of AZD1222 vaccination. These receptors were obtained from an adult in good health.

The chain employs TRBV2 and TRBJ1-2; TRBD1 is a possible D gene (5 bases). Trimming stripped 5 bases from V and 8 bases from J, with 18 bases between. CDR3 length equals 14 residues. In germline, CDR1 is SNHLY, CDR2 FYNNEI. CDR3 residues: CASSPISPGQGYTF. In nucleotides, the CDR3 is TGTGCCAGCAGTCCGATCAGTCCAGGGCAAGGCTACACCTTC.

The chain has TRBV5-1 and TRBJ2-5, with a possible D match to TRBD1 (5 bases). The germline V gene has CDR1 SGHRS and CDR2 YFSETQ. This CDR3 spans 13 amino acids. V lost 1 base to trimming and J lost 7 bases, with 11 bases between them. CDR3 sequence: CASSLWQGGTQYF. Written as DNA, the CDR3 is TGCGCCAGCAGCTTGTGGCAGGGTGGGACCCAGTACTTC.

This clone was found once. V is TRBV5-6 and J is TRBJ1-2; D unresolved. Between the trimmed V and J ends, which lost 0 bases and 8 bases, there was a span of 11 bases. This CDR3 contains 13 residues. Germline values: CDR1 SGHDT, CDR2 YYEEEE. The CDR3 DNA sequence: TGTGCCAGCAGCTTGGAGCAGTTTTACGGCTACACCTTC. This translates into CASSLEQFYGYTF.

The rearrangement links TRBV30 to TRBJ2-2; perhaps TRBD2 as D (6 bases). The CDR3 is made up of 14 amino acids. Trimming removed 3 bases at V and 1 base at J, with 9 bases between. Per the germline V gene, CDR1 is GTSNPN and CDR2 is SVGIG (reference sequence). CDR3: CAWRGLMNTGELFF. CDR3 coding DNA: TGTGCCTGGAGGGGACTTATGAACACCGGGGAGCTGTTTTTT.

This clone has more than one count but fewer than ten. The sample holds other DNA sequences that translate to the same CDR3. The chain is built from TRBV10-2 and TRBJ1-5; D is perhaps TRBD1 (5 bases). There are 14 residues in the CDR3. Germline CDR1 reads WSHSY; CDR2 reads SAAADI. V shed 0 bases and J shed 4 bases, with 7 bases lying between them. The CDR3 sequence: CASSESGVNQPQHF. CDR3 DNA: TGCGCCAGCAGTGAGTCAGGGGTAAATCAGCCCCAGCATTTT.

This chain links TRBV2 with TRBJ2-3; 7 positions agree with TRBD1. The J segment lost 4 bases and the V segment lost 6 bases, leaving 7 bases of the junction unmatched. Germline loops: CDR1 SNHLY, CDR2 FYNNEI. This CDR3 spans 14 amino acids. In DNA form, the CDR3 reads TGTGCCAGCAGCCGGGACAGACGATCAGATACGCAGTATTTT. It specifies CASSRDRRSDTQYF.

The table lists this clone with a count of one. The J gene is TRBJ1-2, the V gene TRBV6-5; 9 nucleotides agree with TRBD1. V trimming: 2 bases; J trimming: 3 bases; junction bases outside the gene matches: 7. CDR1 MNHEY and CDR2 SVGAGI come from the germline V gene. CDR3 length: 16 amino acids. The CDR3 sequence is CASSYHRQGVDYGYTF. In nucleotides, the CDR3 is TGTGCCAGCAGTTACCACCGACAGGGGGTTGACTATGGCTACACCTTC.

This chain connects TRBV5-4 to TRBJ1-6; possibly TRBD1 for D (6 bases). This CDR3 has 17 residues. V shed 1 base and J shed 6 bases, with 17 bases lying between them. Germline CDR1 reads SGHNT; CDR2 reads YYREEE (reference sequence). The CDR3 region has the DNA TGTGCCAGCAGCTTGTTCGTAGGGGGGCAAAGTAATTCACCCCTCCACTTT. Translated, it gives CASSLFVGGQSNSPLHF.

This sequence joins TRBV5-1 and TRBJ2-3, with 7 bases identical to TRBD2. V lost 1 base, J lost 3 bases, and 8 bases stayed unmatched. This CDR3 comprises 16 residues. Germline loops: CDR1 SGHRS, CDR2 YFSETQ. The CDR3 DNA reads as TGCGCCAGCAGCTTGATATTCAGCGGGGCTACAGATACGCAGTATTTT. This translates into CASSLIFSGATDTQYF.

This chain connects TRBV5-6 to TRBJ1-4; TRBD1 matches at 8 bases. CDR3 length: 11 residues. Germline V gene lookup returns CDR1 SGHDT and CDR2 YYEEEE. After removal of 4 bases from V and 12 bases from J, the junction contained 2 bases not matched to a gene. CDR3 loop: CASSGGQELFF. CDR3 DNA: TGTGCCAGCAGCGGGGGACAGGAACTGTTTTTT.

The V gene is TRBV11-2, the J gene TRBJ2-3, with 9 bases aligning to TRBD2. The V segment lost 2 bases and the J segment 5 bases; nucleotides outside the gene matches: 8. Germline assignment: CDR1 SGHAT and CDR2 FQNNGV. CDR3 size: 16 residues. CDR3 region: CASSLPAGGLGDTQYF. The CDR3 region has the DNA TGTGCCAGCAGCTTACCCGCGGGGGGGCTGGGAGATACGCAGTATTTT.

The chain is built from TRBV19 and TRBJ1-4; 11 bases fit TRBD1. The junction had 8 bases not matched to a gene; V was cut back by 4 bases and J by 10 bases. This CDR3 is built from 15 residues. Germline V lookup: CDR1 LNHDA, CDR2 SQIVND (reference sequence). CDR3 protein: CASSTKPDRGRKLFF. Written as DNA, the CDR3 is TGTGCCAGTAGTACGAAACCGGACAGGGGGCGAAAACTGTTTTTT.

The V and J genes are TRBV2 and TRBJ1-4; D ambiguous. CDR3 length: 13 residues. Germline V gives CDR1 SNHLY, CDR2 FYNNEI. Trimming pared 8 bases from V and 8 bases from J, leaving 15 bases between. In DNA, the CDR3 is TGTGCCAGCGCTAGGGAGGTAGAAGAAAAACTGTTTTTT. Translated, it gives CASAREVEEKLFF. Drawing the rest from reference TRBV2 and TRBJ1-4, the complete variable domain is EPEVTQTPSHQVTQMGQEVILRCVPISNHLYFYWYRQILGQKVEFLVSFYNNEISEKSEIFDDQFSVERPDGSNFTLKIRSTKLEDSAMYFCASAREVEEKLFFGSGTQLSVL.

The genes are TRBV11-2 and TRBJ1-1; D remains ambiguous. Trimming took off 0 bases at V and 0 bases at J, with 8 bases between the two ends. The germline gives CDR1 SGHAT, CDR2 FQNNGV. The CDR3 has 15 residues. The CDR3 region is CASSLDTFMNTEAFF. The CDR3 coding sequence is TGTGCCAGCAGCTTAGACACGTTCATGAACACTGAAGCTTTCTTT.

The chain links TRBV6-5 to TRBJ2-7; D possibly corresponds to TRBD2 (5 bases). CDR1 and CDR2 (germline): MNHEY, SVGAGI. With 6 bases removed from V and 6 bases from J, the gap between germline ends came to 18 bases. The CDR3 contains 14 residues. This CDR3 reads CASSPSRGSGEQYF. The CDR3 bases are TGTGCCAGCAGCCCATCACGGGGATCGGGCGAGCAGTACTTC.

The chain uses TRBV5-5 and TRBJ2-5; D unclear. The CDR3 is 15 residues long. Germline V gene sequence: CDR1 SGHKS, CDR2 YYEKEE (reference sequence). With 3 bases removed from V and 2 bases from J, the gap between germline ends came to 14 bases. The chain's CDR3 is CASSSLGWGQETQYF. Here the CDR3 DNA reads TGTGCCAGCAGCTCCCTGGGGTGGGGTCAAGAGACCCAGTACTTC.

The rearrangement links TRBV5-1 to TRBJ1-6; tentative D call: TRBD1 (5 bases). This CDR3 has 17 residues. CDR1 is SGHRS, CDR2 YFSETQ, per germline. Between the trimmed V and J ends, which lost 0 bases and 6 bases, there was a span of 16 bases. CDR3 nucleotide sequence: TGCGCCAGCAGCTTGGTTGGCAGTGATAGGGGTAATTCACCCCTCCACTTT. Translation: CASSLVGSDRGNSPLHF.

The chain uses TRBV11-3 and TRBJ2-1; 13 positions match TRBD2. This CDR3 is built from 15 residues. Germline trimming cut 5 bases from V and 9 bases from J; bases unmatched to any gene: 7. Germline V lookup: CDR1 SGHNT, CDR2 YENEEA. CDR3 sequence reads: CASSIGLAGESEQFF. The DNA for the CDR3 is TGTGCCAGCAGCATCGGACTAGCGGGGGAGAGTGAGCAGTTCTTC.

This chain links TRBV5-1 with TRBJ1-5; D is uncertain. V was trimmed by 2 bases and J by 3 bases, leaving 9 bases between them. Germline lookup yields CDR1 SGHRS and CDR2 YFSETQ. This CDR3 comprises 14 residues. CDR3 nucleotides: TGCGCCAGCAGCTTTGACGGGATCAATCAGCCCCAGCATTTT. Translated, it gives CASSFDGINQPQHF. The whole variable domain, remainder taken from reference TRBV5-1 and TRBJ1-5, is KAGVTQTPRYLIKTRGQQVTLSCSPISGHRSVSWYQQTPGQGLQFLFEYFSETQRNKGNFPGRFSGRQFSNSRSEMNVSTLELGDSALYLCASSFDGINQPQHFGDGTRLSIL.

V usage is TRBV5-1 and J usage is TRBJ1-1; D perhaps matches TRBD1 (5 bases). The CDR3 consists of 13 residues. Germline V gene data show CDR1 as SGHRS and CDR2 as YFSETQ. With 0 bases removed from V and 5 bases from J, the gap between germline ends came to 8 bases. CDR3 residues: CASSLDRTTEAFF. In nucleotides, the CDR3 is TGCGCCAGCAGCTTGGACAGGACGACTGAAGCTTTCTTT.

The chain combines TRBV11-2 with TRBJ2-7, with 12 bases identical to TRBD1. In germline, CDR1 is SGHAT, CDR2 FQNNGV. With 5 bases clipped from V and 4 bases from J, the junction kept 3 bases outside the gene matches. The CDR3 sequence is 14 residues long. CDR3 nucleotide sequence: TGTGCCAGCAGCAGGGACAGGGGGCTGTACGAGCAGTACTTC. Translated: CASSRDRGLYEQYF. Filled out from reference TRBV11-2 and TRBJ2-7, the complete variable domain reads EAGVAQSPRYKIIEKRQSVAFWCNPISGHATLYWYQQILGQGPKLLIQFQNNGVVDDSQLPKDRFSAERLKGVDSTLKIQPAKLEDSAVYLCASSRDRGLYEQYFGPGTRLTVT.

The V and J genes are TRBV2 and TRBJ1-6; 8 nucleotides line up with TRBD1. The CDR3 covers 17 residues. From germline, CDR1 is SNHLY and CDR2 FYNNEI. After removal of 5 bases from V and 0 bases from J, the junction contained 6 bases not matched to a gene. In nucleotides, the CDR3 is TGTGCCAGCAGTCTGGTCAGGGGGCTCTCCTATAATTCACCCCTCCACTTT. It specifies CASSLVRGLSYNSPLHF.

The V gene is TRBV3-1 (or the pseudogene TRBV3-2), the J gene TRBJ1-1; D unresolved. V was trimmed by 1 base and J by 1 base, leaving 4 bases between them. This CDR3 is built from 13 residues. Germline V gene sequence: CDR1 LGHDT, CDR2 YNNKEL (reference sequence). CDR3: CASSQVQNTEAFF. The DNA for the CDR3 is TGTGCCAGCAGCCAAGTCCAGAACACTGAAGCTTTCTTT.

The chain joins TRBV3-1 (or the pseudogene TRBV3-2) to TRBJ2-3, with D perhaps matching TRBD1 (5 bases). Germline V CDR1 and CDR2: LGHDT, YNNKEL (reference sequence). Trimming removed 3 bases at V and 0 bases at J, with 16 bases between. The CDR3 is 17 residues long. The CDR3 loop is CASSQNHFGASTDTQYF. The CDR3 nucleotides are TGTGCCAGCAGCCAGAACCATTTTGGGGCTAGCACAGATACGCAGTATTTT.

The genes are TRBV11-2 and TRBJ1-3; a possible D gene is TRBD1 (5 bases). Trimming stripped 6 bases from V and 0 bases from J, with 12 bases between. The germline V gene encodes CDR1 SGHAT and CDR2 FQNNGV. The CDR3 is 15 residues long. The CDR3 DNA is TGTGCCAGCAGTCCAATACAGGACTCTGGAAACACCATATATTTT. Its protein is CASSPIQDSGNTIYF.

The J gene is TRBJ2-1, the V gene TRBV3-1 (or the pseudogene TRBV3-2); 9 bases are a match to TRBD1. Germline lookup yields CDR1 LGHDT and CDR2 YNNKEL (reference sequence). This CDR3 spans 14 amino acids. With V trimmed by 4 bases and J by 8 bases, 6 bases remained unmatched. The CDR3 sequence is CASSPGQGWYEQFF. CDR3 DNA: TGTGCCAGCAGCCCCGGACAGGGGTGGTATGAGCAGTTCTTC.

The V call is TRBV5-4, the J call TRBJ1-6; D possibly corresponds to TRBD1 (5 bases). Germline V gene sequence: CDR1 SGHNT, CDR2 YYREEE (reference sequence). With 0 bases removed from V and 10 bases from J, the gap between germline ends came to 14 bases. The CDR3 consists of 15 residues. The CDR3 DNA sequence: TGTGCCAGCAGCTTGGAGGGCAGGGTTAGCTCACCCCTCCACTTT. Translated, it gives CASSLEGRVSSPLHF.